A selection of T cell receptor beta chains follows, all from one sample in a study of cytomegalovirus exposure and HLA in healthy donors. Libraries were prepared by immunoSEQ multiplex PCR; TCRdb keeps only in-frame clonotypes and omits some of them. This repertoire shows 100,000 to 150,000 clones, roughly 87% found once; its top ten account for roughly 1.2%. The sample taken for sequencing was PBMCs. These receptors were obtained from a woman aged 18-29 years in good health and CMV-seronegative. Both conserved end residues are part of each CDR3. A D gene is named only where the DNA matches it firmly. The size entry is marked missing in some rows and otherwise reads once, few, many or a size class.

v_call,d_call,clone_size,j_call,cdr3_aa,cdr3_nt
TRBV10-1,.,.,TRBJ2-7,CASSENSGYEQYF,TGCGCCAGCAGTGAAAATAGTGGCTACGAGCAGTACTTC
TRBV7-9,.,.,TRBJ1-3,CASRFPGGTSGNTIYF,TGTGCCAGCAGATTCCCCGGGGGGACCTCTGGAAACACCATATATTTT
TRBV27,.,.,TRBJ1-2,CASSLTAGLVGYTF,TGTGCCAGCAGTTTGACGGCAGGGCTGGTTGGCTACACCTTC
TRBV27,TRBD1,.,TRBJ2-3,CASSLRGRTDTQYF,TGTGCCAGCAGTTTAAGGGGGCGGACAGATACGCAGTATTTT
TRBV19,TRBD1,.,TRBJ1-5,CASSPGTGPYSNQPQHF,TGTGCCAGTAGTCCGGGGACAGGACCATATAGCAATCAGCCCCAGCATTTT
TRBV11-2,TRBD1,.,TRBJ1-1,CASSPNRGNTEAFF,TGTGCCAGCAGCCCCAACAGGGGGAACACTGAAGCTTTCTTT
TRBV6-1,.,.,TRBJ1-6,CASSETLAYNSPLHF,TGTGCCAGCAGTGAAACCCTGGCATATAATTCACCCCTCCACTTT
TRBV2,.,.,TRBJ2-7,CASSGGGTYEQYF,TGTGCCAGCAGCGGCGGGGGCACCTACGAGCAGTACTTC
TRBV6-5,.,.,TRBJ2-1,CASSYRSGEQFF,TGTGCCAGCAGTTACCGATCGGGGGAGCAGTTCTTC
TRBV10-3,.,.,TRBJ1-4,CAAGRTATNEKLFF,TGTGCCGCCGGGAGGACAGCAACTAATGAAAAACTGTTTTTT
TRBV27,.,.,TRBJ1-1,CASNPGLSPEAFF,TGTGCCAGCAACCCGGGACTCTCCCCTGAAGCTTTCTTT
TRBV11-2,TRBD1,.,TRBJ1-2,CASTPDRGYGYTF,TGTGCCAGCACCCCGGACAGGGGCTATGGCTACACCTTC
TRBV2,.,.,TRBJ1-2,CASSTAVYGYTF,TGTGCCAGCAGTACAGCGGTCTATGGCTACACCTTC
TRBV27,.,few,TRBJ1-6,CASSAFRGYNSPLHF,TGTGCCAGCAGTGCTTTCAGGGGCTATAATTCACCCCTCCACTTT
TRBV5-1,.,many,TRBJ2-7,CASSSLESDYEQYF,TGCGCCAGCAGCTCATTGGAGTCCGACTACGAGCAGTACTTC
TRBV7-3,TRBD1,.,TRBJ1-6,CASSLLGTDNSPLHF,TGTGCCAGCAGCTTACTGGGGACAGATAATTCACCCCTCCACTTT
TRBV29-1,.,once,TRBJ2-1,CSVGEPTVDRNEQFF,TGCAGCGTTGGAGAACCCACCGTCGATCGGAATGAGCAGTTCTTC
TRBV19,TRBD1,.,TRBJ1-5,CASSTTGAQPQHF,TGTGCCAGTAGTACAACAGGGGCTCAGCCCCAGCATTTT
TRBV7-9,.,.,TRBJ1-2,CATTRGSLNYGYTF,TGTGCCACCACCCGGGGATCACTTAACTATGGCTACACCTTC
TRBV6-1,.,.,TRBJ1-2,CASSEGTVMNGYTF,TGTGCCAGCAGTGAAGGGACAGTAATGAATGGCTACACCTTC
TRBV19,TRBD1,.,TRBJ1-1,CASRRTGVTEAFF,TGTGCCAGTAGGCGAACAGGGGTGACTGAAGCTTTCTTT
TRBV6-5,.,.,TRBJ2-1,CASSLVGGLSYNEQFF,TGTGCCAGCAGTTTAGTCGGGGGGCTATCCTACAATGAGCAGTTCTTC
TRBV2,TRBD1,.,TRBJ1-2,CASSEVGQGYGYTF,TGTGCCAGCAGTGAAGTGGGACAGGGCTATGGCTACACCTTC